The rows below give T cell receptor beta chains drawn from one sample of a study of beta chain features in type 1 diabetes. Clones were sequenced by immunoSEQ multiplex PCR, and TCRdb holds only the in-frame ones, with some missing. Of about 140,000 clones in the sample, roughly 9.7% were seen once. The specimen was central memory CD4+ T cells from blood. These receptors were collected from a woman aged 40 to 50 in good health. Both conserved end residues are part of each CDR3. A D gene is named only where the DNA matches it firmly. Only some rows state a clone size, as once, few, many or a class for expanded clones.

v_gene	j_gene	d_gene	len	abundance	CDR3nt	CDR3aa
TRBV28	TRBJ1-4	.	15	.	TGTGCCAGCAGTTCGACAGCTCTCCGGAGTGAAAAACTGTTTTTT	CASSSTALRSEKLFF
TRBV6-5	TRBJ1-2	TRBD1	13	few	TGTGCCAGCAGTCCCGGGGCAGGGGGGTACTACACCTTC	CASSPGAGGYYTF
TRBV2	TRBJ2-3	TRBD2	15	few	TGTGCCAGCAGTGCCGGGGGGAAGAGCACAGATACGCAGTATTTT	CASSAGGKSTDTQYF
TRBV25-1	TRBJ1-2	.	14	few	TGTGCCAGCAGTGAAGATACATATCCGTATGGCTACACCTTC	CASSEDTYPYGYTF
TRBV2	TRBJ1-2	.	13	.	TGTGCCAGCAGTGACGCGGGGGCGTCCGGCTACACCTTC	CASSDAGASGYTF
TRBV19	TRBJ1-1	.	14	few	TGTGCCAGTCTCCCGAATGGTTACCACGGTGAAGCTTTCTTT	CASLPNGYHGEAFF
TRBV11-2	TRBJ2-5	.	14	few	TGTGCCAGCAGCCTAGACTATAAACAAGAGACCCAGTACTTC	CASSLDYKQETQYF
TRBV5-4	TRBJ1-2	.	14	.	TGTGCCAGCAGCCCGACGGACAGAAACTATGGCTACACCTTC	CASSPTDRNYGYTF
TRBV5-6	TRBJ1-2	.	14	many	TGTGCCAGCAGCTTGGAAGCGGTAGGCGGTGGCTACACCTTC	CASSLEAVGGGYTF
TRBV18	TRBJ2-1	.	13	few	TGTGCCAGCTCACCTGGTGAGGTGAATGAGCAGTTCTTC	CASSPGEVNEQFF
TRBV7-7	TRBJ2-3	.	13	few	TGTGCTAGCAGCTTAGAACACACAGATACGCAGTATTTT	CASSLEHTDTQYF
TRBV4-1	TRBJ1-2	.	13	.	TGCGCCAGCAGCCAAGCTCTGGAGGGCGGCTACACCTTC	CASSQALEGGYTF
TRBV19	TRBJ1-2	TRBD1	15	.	TGTGCCAGTAGCCTAACAGGGGGCGCAAACTATGGCTACACCTTC	CASSLTGGANYGYTF
TRBV27	TRBJ2-7	.	16	.	TGTGCCAGCAGTCCCCGTACGGTCGGGGGAAGAAGCGAGCAGTACTTC	CASSPRTVGGRSEQYF
TRBV12-5	TRBJ1-2	TRBD1	15	few	TGTGCTAGTGGTTTGGTACCCACAGGGGGCTATGGCTACACCTTC	CASGLVPTGGYGYTF
TRBV6-4	TRBJ2-7	TRBD1	13	few	TGTGCCAGCAGGGGGACAGGGGGCTACGAGCAGTACTTC	CASRGTGGYEQYF
TRBV11-2	TRBJ2-7	.	15	.	TGTGCCAGCAGCGTCAGAGTCCAGGAAGGCTACGAGCAGTACTTC	CASSVRVQEGYEQYF
TRBV5-1	TRBJ1-4	TRBD1	16	few	TGCGCCAGCAGCCGAAGTCCCGGGACAGGGGATGAAAAACTGTTTTTT	CASSRSPGTGDEKLFF
TRBV5-1	TRBJ2-2	TRBD2	16	.	TGCGCCAGCAGCTCCTTGGCGGGGGGGCCTTTCGGGGAGCTGTTTTTT	CASSSLAGGPFGELFF
TRBV5-4	TRBJ1-1	.	14	few	TGTGCCAGCAGCGGCCTAGGGGCGAACACTGAAGCTTTCTTT	CASSGLGANTEAFF
TRBV2	TRBJ2-2	.	16	.	TGTGCCAGCAGTGAAAGGGGGGGAATAGCGGGCGGGGAGCTGTTTTTT	CASSERGGIAGGELFF
TRBV5-8	TRBJ2-7	.	14	few	TGTGCCAGCAGCTTGGGTCAGGGGGGCCGCGAGCAGTACTTC	CASSLGQGGREQYF
TRBV19	TRBJ1-5	TRBD1	13	.	TGTGCCAGTACAGGGGGAGACAATCAGCCCCAGCATTTT	CASTGGDNQPQHF
TRBV27	TRBJ1-6	TRBD1	16	.	TGTGCCAGCACGGACAGGGCCCGGAGCCCTAATTCACCCCTCCACTTT	CASTDRARSPNSPLHF
TRBV9	TRBJ2-1	TRBD2	15	few	TGTGCCAGCAGCGTAGCTAGCGGGGGGGCTAGTGAGCAGTTCTTC	CASSVASGGASEQFF
TRBV19	TRBJ1-5	.	16	few	TGTGCCAGTAGTATTATGGGAGATAGCGGCAATCAGCCCCAGCATTTT	CASSIMGDSGNQPQHF
TRBV18	TRBJ1-2	.	13	few	TGTGCCAGCTCACCCGGACAGTCGAGGGGCTACACCTTC	CASSPGQSRGYTF
TRBV7-9	TRBJ1-1	.	14	few	TGTGCCAGCAGCTTAGGACAGACCTACACTGAAGCTTTCTTT	CASSLGQTYTEAFF
TRBV9	TRBJ2-3	.	16	few	TGTGCCAGCAGCCGTTACGGGGGTGCTAGCACAGATACGCAGTATTTT	CASSRYGGASTDTQYF
TRBV19	TRBJ1-5	.	13	many	TGTGCCAGTAGCACGGTTCCAGGGCAGCCCCAGCATTTT	CASSTVPGQPQHF
TRBV7-2	TRBJ1-6	TRBD1	16	few	TGTGCCAGCAGCTTGTTAAGGGACAGGTCCAATTCACCCCTCCACTTT	CASSLLRDRSNSPLHF
TRBV18	TRBJ2-2	.	15	few	TGTGCCAGCTCACCGGGGCAGGGGAACACCGGGGAGCTGTTTTTT	CASSPGQGNTGELFF
TRBV4-1	TRBJ2-3	TRBD1	16	few	TGCGCCAGCAGTCCTCCGACAGGGGCTGCCACAGATACGCAGTATTTT	CASSPPTGAATDTQYF
TRBV14	TRBJ2-5	.	15	.	TGTGCCAGCAGCCCGGATGACAGGCGCTGGGAGACCCAGTACTTC	CASSPDDRRWETQYF
TRBV28	TRBJ1-5	TRBD1	15	.	TGTGCCAGCAGTTCCCCGGACAGGTATGGACAGCCCCAGCATTTT	CASSSPDRYGQPQHF
TRBV6-4	TRBJ2-3	.	14	few	TGTGCCAGCAGTTCGATCAGGGGAGCAGATACGCAGTATTTT	CASSSIRGADTQYF
TRBV10-3	TRBJ2-3	TRBD2	16	few	TGTGCCATCAGCATTCTAGCGGGGGAGTACACAGATACGCAGTATTTT	CAISILAGEYTDTQYF
TRBV6-1	TRBJ1-2	TRBD1	12	.	TGTGCTACGACAGGGGCTAACTATGGCTACACCTTC	CATTGANYGYTF
TRBV18	TRBJ2-7	TRBD2	14	few	TGTGCCAGCTCGCCGGGGGGGGTGTCCTACGAGCAGTACTTC	CASSPGGVSYEQYF
TRBV5-6	TRBJ1-2	.	16	few	TGTGCCAGCAGCCCCCCGGGGATATCTCCTAACTATGGCTACACCTTC	CASSPPGISPNYGYTF
TRBV10-3	TRBJ2-5	.	13	few	TGTGCCATCAGTGTGAACATCCAAGAGACCCAGTACTTC	CAISVNIQETQYF
TRBV5-1	TRBJ2-5	.	15	.	TGCGCCAGCAGCACCCTTGGGCGGGGTCAAGAGACCCAGTACTTC	CASSTLGRGQETQYF